This T cell receptor (beta chain) is from a study of T-cell memory formation after mild COVID-19. Study at large: There were largely donor-specific TCR clusters. Study observations and caveats: Shrinking CD4+ clones resided mostly in CM and EM, and CD8+ ones in EMRA. Pre-infection memory harbored some responding clones, suggesting cross-reactive memory joined.

This clonotype was seen a handful of times. What it binds is unknown. From 5'RACE with constant-segment primers came TCR alpha and TCR beta cDNA libraries that carried sample barcodes and UMIs. TCRdb processed the 5' RACE reads anew with MiXCR; each CDR3 protein has one entry. The repertoire has hundreds of thousands of distinct CDR3 sequences, roughly 18% of them found once; the top ten carry 20% to 25%. The length of the CDR3 is 13 residues. Per the germline V gene, CDR1 is LGHNA and CDR2 is YSLEER. After removal of 3 bases from V and 7 bases from J, the junction contained 2 bases not matched to a gene.

This rearrangement joins TRBV4-3 to TRBJ1-1; 10 nucleotides line up with TRBD1. The sample consisted of PBMCs or a T cell subset sorted from them (not recorded which). This sequence was found in a man in his late teens or twenties who had mild COVID-19 (a few samples of this study predate the infection). Cell type and time point are not known. The CDR3 loop reads CASSQGQGLEAFF. The CDR3 nucleotides are TGCGCCAGCAGCCAGGGACAGGGGCTTGAAGCTTTCTTT.